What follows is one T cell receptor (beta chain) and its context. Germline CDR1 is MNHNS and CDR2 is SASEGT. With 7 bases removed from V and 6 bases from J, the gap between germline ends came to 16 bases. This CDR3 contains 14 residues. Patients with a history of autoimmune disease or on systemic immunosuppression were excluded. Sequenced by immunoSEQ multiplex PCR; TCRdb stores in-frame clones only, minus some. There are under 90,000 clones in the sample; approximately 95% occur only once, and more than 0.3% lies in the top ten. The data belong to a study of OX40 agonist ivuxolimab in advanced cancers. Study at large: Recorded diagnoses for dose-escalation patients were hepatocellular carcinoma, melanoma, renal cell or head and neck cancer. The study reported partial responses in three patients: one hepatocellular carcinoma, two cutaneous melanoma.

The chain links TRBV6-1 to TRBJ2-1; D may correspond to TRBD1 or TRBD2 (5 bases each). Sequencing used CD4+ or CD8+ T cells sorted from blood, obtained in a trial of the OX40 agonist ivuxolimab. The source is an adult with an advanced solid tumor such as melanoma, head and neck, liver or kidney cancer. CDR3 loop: CASIFPGRANEQFF. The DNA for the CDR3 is TGTGCCAGCATCTTTCCGGGACGGGCCAATGAGCAGTTCTTC.